This T cell receptor beta chain was captured in a study of cytomegalovirus exposure and HLA in healthy donors. This CDR3 is built from 15 residues. With V trimmed by 2 bases and J by 7 bases, 10 bases remained unmatched. Germline values: CDR1 MNHEY, CDR2 SMNVEV (reference sequence). The PCR made use of 60 Vbeta and 13 Jbeta primers. Some clones are missing from TCRdb's copy, which holds only in-frame ones; the method was immunoSEQ multiplex PCR. The table records 150,000 to 200,000 clones, about 87% of them present only once. The sequence derives from a woman under 30 in good health and CMV-seronegative. The rearrangement joins TRBV27 to TRBJ2-7, with 8 bases fitting TRBD1. What was sequenced was PBMCs. The CDR3 loop is CASSLGFGRGQEQYF. For the CDR3, the DNA is TGTGCCAGCAGTTTAGGCTTCGGCAGGGGGCAAGAGCAGTACTTC.